This T cell receptor beta chain was found in a study of blood T cell repertoires in COVID-19. Study context: From the United States, Italy and Spain came samples of acute and convalescent COVID-19. T cells, B-cell-depleted T cells, or PBMCs provided the cDNA or gDNA that served as material.

TCRdb keeps only in-frame clones here, not all; method: immunoSEQ multiplex PCR. The data hold 400,000 or so clones, with nearly 90% observed a single time. Participant ages covered about 18 to 89 years across 24 US areas. Categorization into cohorts depended on clinical history that participants reported. Trimming stripped 1 base from V and 2 bases from J, with 23 bases between. CDR3 size: 20 residues. Germline assignment: CDR1 MGHRA and CDR2 YSYEKL. The sample taken for sequencing was PBMCs or T cells enriched from blood (not recorded which). The sequence was collected from a woman aged 40 to 49 with acute COVID-19. The chain employs TRBV4-1 and TRBJ2-2; maybe TRBD2 (5 bases). CDR3 region: CASSQGYAYFEGANTGELFF. The CDR3 region has the DNA TGCGCCAGCAGCCAAGGATACGCCTACTTCGAGGGCGCTAACACCGGGGAGCTGTTTTTT.